One and the same sample provided the 31 T cell receptor beta chains below, sequenced in a study of shared clonotypes between healthy human individuals. Clones were sequenced by immunoSEQ multiplex PCR, and TCRdb holds only the in-frame ones, with some missing. The profile shows fewer than 500,000 clones, about 79% of them singletons. Material for sequencing was PBMCs. All receptors derive from a woman between 35 and 50 years old in good health. Some clones in this sample may be carry-over from other donors' samples.

The chain combines TRBV7-9 with TRBJ2-1; no reliable D call. This CDR3 is 15 amino acids long. Trimming left V 1 base short and J 6 bases short, with 13 bases between. Germline V gene sequence: CDR1 SEHNR, CDR2 FQNEAQ (reference sequence). CDR3 amino acids: CASSLGRALGNEQFF. CDR3 coding DNA: TGTGCCAGCAGCTTAGGTCGGGCCTTGGGCAATGAGCAGTTCTTC.

The chain employs TRBV28 and TRBJ1-4; the D gene is possibly TRBD1 (6 bases). Germline V gene lookup returns CDR1 MDHEN and CDR2 SYDVKM. The CDR3 loop spans 14 amino acids. V dropped 5 bases and J dropped 4 bases, with 11 bases sitting between them. Here the CDR3 DNA reads TGTGCCAGCAGTACCGGGGACATTAATGAAAAACTGTTTTTT. Its translation: CASSTGDINEKLFF. The full variable domain, with the rest looked up from reference TRBV28 and TRBJ1-4, is DVKVTQSSRYLVKRTGEKVFLECVQDMDHENMFWYRQDPGLGLRLIYFSYDVKMKEKGDIPEGYSVSREKKERFSLILESASTNQTSMYLCASSTGDINEKLFFGSGTQLSVL.

The chain uses TRBV5-6 and TRBJ2-1; TRBD2 matches 8 bases. The CDR3 is made up of 15 amino acids. With 4 bases clipped from V and 2 bases from J, the junction kept 5 bases outside the gene matches. The germline V gene has CDR1 SGHDT and CDR2 YYEEEE. CDR3 protein: CASSLTSGPYNEQFF. In DNA form, the CDR3 reads TGTGCCAGCAGCCTTACTAGCGGCCCCTACAATGAGCAGTTCTTC. The full variable domain, rest sourced from reference TRBV5-6 and TRBJ2-1, is DAGVTQSPTHLIKTRGQQVTLRCSPKSGHDTVSWYQQALGQGPQFIFQYYEEEERQRGNFPDRFSGHQFPNYSSELNVNALLLGDSALYLCASSLTSGPYNEQFFGPGTRLTVL.

V usage is TRBV18 and J usage is TRBJ2-5; 14 nucleotides agree with TRBD2. V lost 4 bases, J lost 4 bases, and 5 bases stayed unmatched. There are 16 residues in the CDR3. The germline V gene has CDR1 KGHSH and CDR2 LQKENI. The CDR3 is CASSLGLAGVGETQYF. DNA for the CDR3: TGTGCCAGCTCACTGGGACTAGCGGGAGTCGGAGAGACCCAGTACTTC.

This chain uses TRBV28 with TRBJ2-3, with no clear D. From germline, CDR1 is MDHEN and CDR2 SYDVKM. V dropped 5 bases and J dropped 0 bases, with 9 bases sitting between them. There are 14 residues in the CDR3. The CDR3 here is CASSQGRSTDTQYF. Written as DNA, the CDR3 is TGTGCCAGCAGTCAAGGACGGAGCACAGATACGCAGTATTTT.

The chain couples TRBV11-2 to TRBJ2-1, with TRBD1 identical over 9 bases. CDR1 is SGHAT and CDR2 is FQNNGV in the germline V gene. The CDR3 runs to 17 residues. Germline trimming cut 5 bases from V and 5 bases from J; bases unmatched to any gene: 13. This CDR3 is CASSTQMFGTGHNEQFF. The CDR3 DNA is TGTGCCAGCAGCACCCAAATGTTCGGGACAGGGCACAATGAGCAGTTCTTC. The full variable domain, with the rest looked up from reference TRBV11-2 and TRBJ2-1, is EAGVAQSPRYKIIEKRQSVAFWCNPISGHATLYWYQQILGQGPKLLIQFQNNGVVDDSQLPKDRFSAERLKGVDSTLKIQPAKLEDSAVYLCASSTQMFGTGHNEQFFGPGTRLTVL.

The chain combines TRBV9 with TRBJ2-1; 12 positions match TRBD1. CDR1 is SGDLS, CDR2 YYNGEE, per germline. With V trimmed by 4 bases and J by 6 bases, 8 bases remained unmatched. CDR3 size: 16 residues. In nucleotides, the CDR3 is TGTGCCAGCAGCTTCACCGGGACAGGGGGCCCCAATGAGCAGTTCTTC. This translates into CASSFTGTGGPNEQFF.

The chain employs TRBV13 and TRBJ2-4, with 13 nucleotides matching TRBD2. This CDR3 is built from 19 residues. J lost 0 bases, V lost 3 bases, and 8 bases had no gene match. Germline V gene data show CDR1 as PRHDT and CDR2 as FYEKMQ (reference sequence). CDR3 sequence reads: CASSFSTSGRRGAKNIQYF. For the CDR3, the DNA is TGTGCCAGCAGCTTTTCGACTAGCGGGAGGAGGGGAGCCAAAAACATTCAGTACTTC.

This chain links TRBV2 with TRBJ2-5; TRBD1 aligns across 8 bases. V lost 6 bases, J lost 5 bases, and 5 bases stayed unmatched. Germline CDR1 SNHLY, CDR2 FYNNEI. There are 13 residues in the CDR3. The CDR3 DNA is TGTGCCAGCAGCCCTACAGGGGGGGAGACCCAGTACTTC. Amino acids: CASSPTGGETQYF.

The genes are TRBV20-1 and TRBJ2-7; D gene ambiguous. CDR1 is DFQATT and CDR2 is SNEGSKA in the germline V gene (reference sequence). This CDR3 has 11 residues. Trimming removed 5 bases at V and 7 bases at J, with 12 bases between. The CDR3 DNA reads as TGCAGTGCTGATCGACAATATGAGCAGTACTTC. It yields the protein CSADRQYEQYF.

The V call is TRBV2, the J call TRBJ1-6; D uncertain. CDR3 length equals 13 residues. The ends were cut back, 9 bases at V and 9 bases at J, with 15 bases in the middle. Germline V gene data show CDR1 as SNHLY and CDR2 as FYNNEI. This chain's CDR3 is CASLQTKGSPLHF. CDR3 coding DNA: TGTGCCAGTTTACAGACGAAAGGTTCACCCCTCCACTTT.

V gene TRBV5-1 combines with J gene TRBJ2-6; D not resolved. V lost 1 base, J lost 3 bases, and 14 bases lay in between. The CDR3 is made up of 17 amino acids. Germline V lookup: CDR1 SGHRS, CDR2 YFSETQ. CDR3 DNA sequence: TGCGCCAGCAGCTTGCAGGCCTTCTTAAGTGGGGCCAACGTCCTGACTTTC. This gives the protein CASSLQAFLSGANVLTF.

The gene calls are TRBV29-1 and TRBJ2-1, with 14 bases that match TRBD2. V gave up 6 bases and J gave up 8 bases; unmatched junction bases: 6. The CDR3 loop spans 14 amino acids. From germline, CDR1 is SQVTM and CDR2 ANQGSEA. CDR3 sequence reads: CSVGLAGGRDEQFF. The CDR3 DNA sequence: TGCAGCGTAGGACTAGCGGGAGGTCGGGATGAGCAGTTCTTC.

This clone was found a few times. CDR3 amino acids: CASESGFTGELFF. CDR3 nucleotide sequence: TGTGCCTCCGAGTCCGGATTCACCGGGGAGCTGTTTTTT. This rearrangement joins TRBV30 to TRBJ2-2; D is undetermined. The CDR3 extends over 13 amino acids. The V end was cut by 7 bases, the J end by 4 bases, with 13 bases between. CDR1 and CDR2 (germline): GTSNPN, SVGIG (reference sequence).

The chain combines TRBV15 with TRBJ1-2, with a possible D match to TRBD1 (6 bases). The CDR3 length is 15 residues. Trimming took off 0 bases at V and 4 bases at J, with 12 bases between the two ends. From germline, CDR1 is LNHNV and CDR2 YYDKDF (reference sequence). The CDR3 DNA is TGTGCCACCAGCAGAGATCTCGGACAGCGCTATGGCTACACCTTC. Translation gives CATSRDLGQRYGYTF.

Worth noting for this clone: Other nucleotide sequences from this sample produce the same CDR3. The chain is built from TRBV5-1 and TRBJ2-3; D is perhaps TRBD1 or TRBD2 (6 bases each). V was pared by 2 bases and J by 2 bases, with 9 bases between. The CDR3 length is 14 residues. The germline V gene has CDR1 SGHRS and CDR2 YFSETQ. The CDR3 DNA is TGCGCCAGCAGCTTTGGGGGGCCCACAGATACGCAGTATTTT. Translation gives CASSFGGPTDTQYF.

The chain links TRBV4-3 to TRBJ1-4, with 7 nucleotides matching TRBD1. V was clipped by 0 bases and J by 6 bases; unmatched bases: 4. This CDR3 has 15 amino acids. Germline V CDR1 and CDR2: LGHNA, YSLEER. In nucleotides, the CDR3 is TGCGCCAGCAGCCAAGACTTCCAGGGGGATGAAAAACTGTTTTTT. Protein: CASSQDFQGDEKLFF.

The V call is TRBV30, the J call TRBJ2-1; TRBD2 matches 8 bases. V lost 1 base to trimming and J lost 7 bases; unmatched junction nucleotides: 9. CDR1 is GTSNPN, CDR2 SVGIG, per germline (reference sequence). The CDR3 runs to 15 residues. The CDR3 is CAWSAPAGEANEQFF. The CDR3 bases are TGTGCCTGGAGTGCCCCAGCGGGAGAAGCGAATGAGCAGTTCTTC.

The chain recombines TRBV28 with TRBJ2-7; D unresolved. The V gene lost 5 bases and the J gene lost 3 bases, with 5 bases spanning the gap. CDR1 and CDR2 (germline): MDHEN, SYDVKM. This CDR3 is 11 amino acids long. The CDR3 sequence is CASSVYYEQYF. CDR3 bases: TGTGCCAGCAGTGTCTACTACGAGCAGTACTTC.

The CDR3 coding sequence is TGTGCCACCAGCAAAACTAGCGGGAGGGTTTTGTATGAGCAGTTCTTC. Protein product: CATSKTSGRVLYEQFF. This chain connects TRBV15 to TRBJ2-1, with 13 nucleotides matching TRBD2. J gave up 8 bases and V 4 bases, and 8 bases lay outside the gene matches. Germline V gives CDR1 LNHNV, CDR2 YYDKDF (reference sequence). The CDR3 runs to 16 residues.

The chain employs TRBV6-6 and TRBJ1-5; the D gene is possibly TRBD1 (5 bases). Germline V gene lookup returns CDR1 MNHNY and CDR2 SVGAGI (reference sequence). V was pared by 10 bases and J by 0 bases, with 19 bases between. The CDR3 covers 16 residues. The CDR3 nucleotides are TGTGCCACCCGGCAGGGAAGAACCTATAGCAATCAGCCCCAGCATTTT. Protein product: CATRQGRTYSNQPQHF.

In its sample, this clone was seen a few times. The CDR3 loop reads CASSDALVATQETQYF. For the CDR3, the DNA is TGTGCCAGCAGTGACGCCCTAGTAGCGACACAAGAGACCCAGTACTTC. The V and J genes are TRBV6-1 and TRBJ2-5; maybe TRBD2 (5 bases). Trimming shortened V by 3 bases and J by 2 bases, and 16 bases separated the two germline ends. Germline V CDR1 and CDR2: MNHNS, SASEGT. The CDR3 runs 16 residues.

Here the CDR3 reads CASSLYTGSNYGYTF. Here the CDR3 DNA reads TGTGCCAGCAGCTTATATACAGGGAGTAACTATGGCTACACCTTC. This rearrangement joins TRBV13 to TRBJ1-2, with D possibly matching TRBD1 (6 bases). This CDR3 is built from 15 residues. Trimming cost V 2 bases and J 1 base, with 11 bases left between them. Germline lookup yields CDR1 PRHDT and CDR2 FYEKMQ (reference sequence). Full variable domain (remainder filled in from reference TRBV13 and TRBJ1-2): AAGVIQSPRHLIKEKRETATLKCYPIPRHDTVYWYQQGPGQDPQFLISFYEKMQSDKGSIPDRFSAQQFSDYHSELNMSSLELGDSALYFCASSLYTGSNYGYTFGSGTRLTVV.

This clone was counted a single time. The sample has other DNA sequences that encode this CDR3 too. The chain employs TRBV4-3 and TRBJ1-1; D possibly corresponds to TRBD1 (5 bases). V was trimmed by 4 bases and J by 1 base, leaving 10 bases between them. The CDR3 loop spans 14 amino acids. The germline gives CDR1 LGHNA, CDR2 YSLEER. The CDR3 sequence is CASSLDGGNTEAFF. DNA for the CDR3: TGCGCCAGCAGCCTCGATGGGGGGAACACTGAAGCTTTCTTT.

The gene calls are TRBV5-4 and TRBJ2-5; D gene ambiguous. Germline V gene sequence: CDR1 SGHNT, CDR2 YYREEE (reference sequence). CDR3 size: 13 residues. The V gene lost 2 bases and the J gene lost 2 bases, with 7 bases spanning the gap. CDR3 sequence: CASSLPAQETQYF. CDR3 nucleotides: TGTGCCAGCAGCTTACCAGCGCAAGAGACCCAGTACTTC. Variable domain in full (rest from reference TRBV5-4 and TRBJ2-5): ETGVTQSPTHLIKTRGQQVTLRCSSQSGHNTVSWYQQALGQGPQFIFQYYREEENGRGNFPPRFSGLQFPNYSSELNVNALELDDSALYLCASSLPAQETQYFGPGTRLLVL.

The chain is built from TRBV28 and TRBJ2-1; 9 nucleotides align to TRBD1. V trimming: 5 bases; J trimming: 4 bases; junction bases outside the gene matches: 9. CDR1 MDHEN and CDR2 SYDVKM come from the germline V gene. CDR3 length equals 16 residues. The CDR3 DNA reads TGTGCCAGCAGTCCTAACAGGGGGCCTGCTTACAATGAGCAGTTCTTC. This sequence encodes CASSPNRGPAYNEQFF.

The chain has TRBV5-5 and TRBJ1-5; D gene uncertain. The CDR3 sequence is 13 residues long. V was trimmed by 4 bases and J by 3 bases, leaving 8 bases between them. Germline V gene lookup returns CDR1 SGHKS and CDR2 YYEKEE (reference sequence). The CDR3 sequence is CASSQGPNQPQHF. CDR3 sequence (DNA): TGTGCCAGCAGCCAAGGGCCCAATCAGCCCCAGCATTTT.

DNA for the CDR3: TGTGCCAGCAGCCAGGACCGGGCCCAAGAGACCCAGTACTTC. Translating gives CASSQDRAQETQYF. The chain has TRBV5-8 and TRBJ2-5; D remains unclear. Germline-derived CDR1 and CDR2 are SGHTS and YDEGEE. The V and J ends lost 4 bases and 1 base respectively, with 11 bases between them. The CDR3 consists of 14 residues.

This chain links TRBV30 with TRBJ2-5; D is uncertain. This CDR3 spans 13 amino acids. Germline loops: CDR1 GTSNPN, CDR2 SVGIG (reference sequence). V was shortened by 2 bases and J by 1 base, with 8 bases between the two germline ends. CDR3 protein: CAWSRPFQETQYF. In DNA form, the CDR3 reads TGTGCCTGGAGTCGACCGTTCCAAGAGACCCAGTACTTC. Based on the CDR3 plus reference TRBV30 and TRBJ2-5, the full variable domain is SQTIHQWPATLVQPVGSPLSLECTVEGTSNPNLYWYRQAAGRGLQLLFYSVGIGQISSEVPQNLSASRPQDRQFILSSKKLLLSDSGFYLCAWSRPFQETQYFGPGTRLLVL.

At least ten counts were recorded for this clone. The V call is TRBV18, the J call TRBJ2-2; TRBD2 is a possible D gene (5 bases). The CDR3 consists of 15 residues. Germline CDR1 KGHSH, CDR2 LQKENI. The V gene lost 0 bases and the J gene lost 5 bases, with 10 bases spanning the gap. The CDR3 coding sequence is TGTGCCAGCTCACCACCAATTGGAGGAACCGGGGAGCTGTTTTTT. This translates into CASSPPIGGTGELFF.

The rearrangement joins TRBV7-3 to TRBJ2-5, with D hard to call. Trimming removed 5 bases at V and 1 base at J, with 11 bases between. Per germline, CDR1 SGHTA and CDR2 FQGTGA. There are 14 residues in the CDR3. In DNA, the CDR3 is TGTGCCAGCAGCAAAAATGGTCTCCAAGAGACCCAGTACTTC. This encodes CASSKNGLQETQYF.